This T cell receptor (beta chain) was captured in a study of T-cell memory formation after mild COVID-19 (dated by TCRdb to about 2021). In terms of the full investigation: TCR sequence clusters from the two donors were largely donor specific. In two donors, T-cell clones that expanded and contracted after mild COVID-19 were followed by sequencing TCRalpha and TCRbeta repertoires longitudinally. Two young, previously healthy adult volunteers made up the cohort, one male and one female.

Ficoll-Paque density gradient centrifugation was the method used to isolate PBMCs. In regard to this clonotype: Its antigen is still unknown. No much larger clonotype is one base removed from it; base qualities were not supplied.

Results and caveats for the whole study, not just this receptor: Clones contracting from day 15 to 85 had balanced CD4/CD8 phenotypes, while a second wave expanding from day 15 to 37 was biased towards CD4+. Whether the second-wave clones peaking on day 37 were SARS-CoV-2 specific was not confirmed. The detection of some responding clones in pre-infection memory suggests that pre-existing cross-reactive memory T cells joined the SARS-CoV-2 response. The study included only a couple of mild cases, and larger cohorts that include severe cases with pre-infection samples were judged to be necessary. Contracting CD4+ clones were located mainly in the CM and EM memory subsets, whereas CD8+ clones were found to be enriched in EMRA.

The instrument given in TCRdb is Illumina NovaSeq 6000. Using 5'RACE with constant-segment primers, TCRalpha and TCRbeta cDNA libraries were constructed, with sample barcodes and unique molecular identifiers added in the process. RNA was extracted from every sample with Trizol reagent. Amplification of the libraries took two PCR steps, and the second step added a second sample barcode plus Illumina TruSeq adapters. The libraries were sequenced on an Illumina NovaSeq using 2 x 150 bp paired-end reads. Under the source paper's analysis protocol: The reads were demultiplexed and collapsed into UMI-guided consensus sequences using migec v1.2.7. Using mixcr v2.1.11, UMI consensuses were aligned to TRA and TRB V and J templates and then assembled into clonotypes. A clonotype was counted as expanded or contracted only when both edgeR and NoisET called the clonotype significant, with the noise models trained on biological replicates. For edgeR calls, the cutoffs were a false discovery rate-adjusted p below 0.01 and a log2 fold-change threshold of 1. PCA with hierarchical clustering of max-normalized trajectories of the 1000 most abundant clonotypes was used as exploratory dynamics analysis. Separately sequenced CD4+ and CD8+ repertoires were used to assign the CD4 or CD8 phenotype of responding clones. TCRdb applied fastp at Q25 and MiXCR to the public reads, then kept only in-frame beta chains. Each CDR3 protein gets just one entry, which takes the most common genes and DNA from the rows behind it. TCRdb, not the authors, supplied the V and J calls. The sample contains a few hundred thousand distinct CDR3 sequences, less than 25% of them found a single time. Of the sample, approximately 8% is held by the ten largest clones.

The V end gives up 5 bases and the J end 4 bases, leaving 12 bases in the junction not matched to a gene. Taken from the germline V gene, the CDR1 and CDR2 loops are SGHTA and FQGTGA. The CDR3 starts with the cysteine, ends with the phenylalanine, and has 16 residues. Only the CDR3 portion is preserved as DNA: 48 bases, with reading frame beginning at the first base. The chain uses TRBV7-3 and TRBJ1-1; 8 bases in the junction line up with TRBD1. The receptor was derived from an adult woman who had mild COVID-19 (a few samples of this study predate the infection). The sample titles of this study are shuffled in the database, so cell type and time point are left out; the donor was told from shared clones. Material: PBMCs or a T cell subset sorted from them (not recorded which). The CDR3 is CASSPGQGRGRTEAFF. The nucleotide sequence reads TGTGCCAGCAGCCCTGGACAGGGAAGGGGACGCACTGAAGCTTTCTTT.